Sequencing of this TCR beta chain was carried out in a study of Ad26.COV2.S vaccination and SARS-CoV-2 variants. Study as a whole: As a participant in COV1001, the donor was in the Ad26.COV2.S trial arm.

Germline trimming cut 6 bases from V and 4 bases from J; bases unmatched to any gene: 4. Germline CDR1 is SQVTM and CDR2 is ANQGSEA. This CDR3 comprises 12 residues. As to treatment: roughly 19 received Ad26.COV2.S at low or high dose, single or two shots; five or six received placebo; per-sample allocation not given. Collection of the samples took place on day 63 after the first injection of vaccine or placebo. Some clones are missing from TCRdb's copy, which holds only in-frame ones; the method was immunoSEQ multiplex PCR. The table records 380,000 or so clones, around 82% of them present only once. Study-level results: Higher spike-specific TCR breadth was found in vaccine recipients than in placebo recipients. The breadth of spike-specific CD8+ and CD4+ T cell responses after vaccination was reportedly substantial.

With regard to this clone: Its antigen is as yet unknown.

The rearrangement links TRBV29-1 to TRBJ2-3, with 7 bases aligning to TRBD1. This specimen was peripheral blood, taken in a trial of Ad26.COV2.S vaccine versus placebo. The TCR originated in a person aged 18 to 65 who received the Ad26.COV2.S COVID-19 vaccine or a placebo. In DNA, the CDR3 is TGCAGCGTAGGACAGGTATCAGATACGCAGTATTTT. Encoded protein: CSVGQVSDTQYF.